This TCR beta chain was captured by sequencing in a study of control samples from healthy donors and cancer patients. Germline V gene lookup returns CDR1 SGHDT and CDR2 YYEEEE. The CDR3 spans 16 residues. With 4 bases removed from V and 0 bases from J, the gap between germline ends came to 17 bases. Method: immunoSEQ multiplex PCR; TCRdb's copy keeps in-frame clones and lacks some. Of around 170,000 clones in the sample, 80% to 90% are singletons; the top ten hold roughly 5.3%. This clone was detected only a few times. Sequencing input: blood. The TCR was taken from a woman in her thirties in good health. The V and J genes are TRBV5-6 and TRBJ2-7; a weak D match, TRBD2 (5 bases). The CDR3 nucleotides read TGTGCCAGCAGCCCCCCGAGTCGGGAAAGCTCCTACGAGCAGTACTTC. The encoded protein is CASSPPSRESSYEQYF.